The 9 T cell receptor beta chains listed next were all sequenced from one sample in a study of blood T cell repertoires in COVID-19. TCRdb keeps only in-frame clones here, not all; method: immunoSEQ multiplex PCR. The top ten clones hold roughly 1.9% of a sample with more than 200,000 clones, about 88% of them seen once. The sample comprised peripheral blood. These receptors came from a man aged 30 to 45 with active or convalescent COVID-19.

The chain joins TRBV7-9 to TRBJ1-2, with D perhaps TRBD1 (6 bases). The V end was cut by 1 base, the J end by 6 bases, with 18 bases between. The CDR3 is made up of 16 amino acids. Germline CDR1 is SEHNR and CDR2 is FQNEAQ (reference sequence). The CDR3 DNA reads TGTGCCAGCAGCTTAGTTTTCCGTCAGGGGAGGGATGGCTACACCTTC. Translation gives CASSLVFRQGRDGYTF.

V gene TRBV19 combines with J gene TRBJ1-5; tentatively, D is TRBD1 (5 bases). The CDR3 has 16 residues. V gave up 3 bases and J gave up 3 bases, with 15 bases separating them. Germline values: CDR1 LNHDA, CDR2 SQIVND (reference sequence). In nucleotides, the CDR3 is TGTGCCAGTAGTATTTCAGGGTCCATTTTCAATCAGCCCCAGCATTTT. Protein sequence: CASSISGSIFNQPQHF.

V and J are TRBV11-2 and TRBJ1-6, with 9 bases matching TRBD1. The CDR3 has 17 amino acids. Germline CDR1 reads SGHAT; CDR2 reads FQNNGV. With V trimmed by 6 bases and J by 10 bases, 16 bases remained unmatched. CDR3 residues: CASSSPGTGSFRSPLHF. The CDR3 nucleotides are TGTGCCAGCAGTAGTCCCGGGACAGGGTCGTTTAGGTCACCCCTCCACTTT.

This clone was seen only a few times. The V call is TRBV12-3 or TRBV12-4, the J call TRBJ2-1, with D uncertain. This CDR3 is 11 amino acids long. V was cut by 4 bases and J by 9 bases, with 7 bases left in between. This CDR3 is CASSSRFEQFF. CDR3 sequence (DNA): TGTGCCAGCAGTTCCCGTTTTGAGCAGTTCTTC.

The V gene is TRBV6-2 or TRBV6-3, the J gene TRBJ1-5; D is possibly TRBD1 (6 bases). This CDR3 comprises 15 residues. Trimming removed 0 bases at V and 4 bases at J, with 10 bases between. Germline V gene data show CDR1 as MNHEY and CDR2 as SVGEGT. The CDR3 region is CASSYSGAGNQPQHF. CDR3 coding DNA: TGTGCCAGCAGTTACTCGGGGGCGGGTAATCAGCCCCAGCATTTT.

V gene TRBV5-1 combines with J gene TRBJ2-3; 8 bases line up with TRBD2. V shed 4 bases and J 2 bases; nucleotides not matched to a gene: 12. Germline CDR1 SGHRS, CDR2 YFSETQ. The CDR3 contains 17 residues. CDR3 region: CASSLGSAGGLTDTQYF. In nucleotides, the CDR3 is TGCGCCAGCAGCCTCGGATCGGCGGGGGGCCTCACAGATACGCAGTATTTT.

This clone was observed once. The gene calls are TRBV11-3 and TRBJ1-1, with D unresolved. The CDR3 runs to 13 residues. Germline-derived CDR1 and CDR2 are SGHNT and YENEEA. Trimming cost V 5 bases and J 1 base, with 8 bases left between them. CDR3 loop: CASSTHQNTEAFF. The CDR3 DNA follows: TGTGCCAGCAGCACACACCAGAACACTGAAGCTTTCTTT.

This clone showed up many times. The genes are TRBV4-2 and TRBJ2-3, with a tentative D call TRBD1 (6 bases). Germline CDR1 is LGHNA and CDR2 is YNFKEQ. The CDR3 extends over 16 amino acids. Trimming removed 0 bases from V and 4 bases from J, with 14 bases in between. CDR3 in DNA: TGTGCCAGCAGCCAAGATCGGGCCAGGGGTTCAGATACGCAGTATTTT. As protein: CASSQDRARGSDTQYF.

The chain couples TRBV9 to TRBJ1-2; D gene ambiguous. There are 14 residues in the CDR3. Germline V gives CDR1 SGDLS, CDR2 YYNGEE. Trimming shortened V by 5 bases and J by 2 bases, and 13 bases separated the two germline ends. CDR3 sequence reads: CASSLLRENYGYTF. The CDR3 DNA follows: TGTGCCAGCAGTCTCCTCCGGGAGAACTATGGCTACACCTTC.